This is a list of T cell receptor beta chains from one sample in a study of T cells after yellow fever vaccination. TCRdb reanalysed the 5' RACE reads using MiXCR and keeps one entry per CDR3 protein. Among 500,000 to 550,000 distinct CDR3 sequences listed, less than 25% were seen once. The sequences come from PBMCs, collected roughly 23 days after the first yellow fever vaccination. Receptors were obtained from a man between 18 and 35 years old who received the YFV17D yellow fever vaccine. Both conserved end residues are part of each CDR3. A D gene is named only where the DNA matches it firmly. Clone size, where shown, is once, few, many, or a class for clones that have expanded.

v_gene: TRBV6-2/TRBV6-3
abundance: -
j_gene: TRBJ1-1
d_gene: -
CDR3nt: TGTGCCAGCAGTTACTCTGGACAGCTGGAAGCTTTCTTT
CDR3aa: CASSYSGQLEAFF

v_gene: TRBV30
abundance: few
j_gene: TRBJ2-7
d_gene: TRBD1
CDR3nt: TGTGCCTGGAGTGTAAAGGGGACAGGGAACTCCTACGAGCAGTACTTC
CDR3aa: CAWSVKGTGNSYEQYF

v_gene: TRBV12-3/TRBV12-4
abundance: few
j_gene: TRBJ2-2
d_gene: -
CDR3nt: TGTGCCACCGAACGGGGCCCGAACACCGGGGAGCTGTTTTTT
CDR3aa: CATERGPNTGELFF

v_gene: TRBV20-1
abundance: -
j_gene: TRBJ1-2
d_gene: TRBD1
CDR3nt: TGCAGTGCACCTGGACAGGGCGTTAACTATGGCTACACCTTC
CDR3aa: CSAPGQGVNYGYTF

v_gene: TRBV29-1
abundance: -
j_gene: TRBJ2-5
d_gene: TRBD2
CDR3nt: TGCAGCGTTGAATGGGGAGGGGAGACCCAGTACTTC
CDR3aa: CSVEWGGETQYF

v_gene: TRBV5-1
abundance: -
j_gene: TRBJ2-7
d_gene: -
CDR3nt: TGCGCCAGCAGCGCCACAGGGAAGGGGTCCTACGAGCAGTACTTC
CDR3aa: CASSATGKGSYEQYF

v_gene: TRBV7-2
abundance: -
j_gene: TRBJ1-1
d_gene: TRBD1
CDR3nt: TGTGCCAGCAGCTTATATGGGACAGTCTCCACTGAAGCTTTCTTT
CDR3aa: CASSLYGTVSTEAFF

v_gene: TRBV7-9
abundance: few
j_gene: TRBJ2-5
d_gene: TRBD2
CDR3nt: TGTGCCAGCAGCCCCCGGACTAGCGGGGAGACCCAGTACTTC
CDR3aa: CASSPRTSGETQYF

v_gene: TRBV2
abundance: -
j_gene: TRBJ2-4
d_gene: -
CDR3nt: TGTGCCGGGGGGCAGTACCTCAAAAACATTCAGTACTTC
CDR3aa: CAGGQYLKNIQYF

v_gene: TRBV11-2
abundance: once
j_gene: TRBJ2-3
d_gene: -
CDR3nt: TGTGCCAGCAGCTTAGTGGGCTCCGGGAGTACGCAGTATTTT
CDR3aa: CASSLVGSGSTQYF

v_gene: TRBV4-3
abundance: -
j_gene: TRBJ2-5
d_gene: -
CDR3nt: TGCGCCAGCAGCCAAGGGCTCGGCTTGGGCCCGTGGGAGACCCAGTACTTC
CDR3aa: CASSQGLGLGPWETQYF

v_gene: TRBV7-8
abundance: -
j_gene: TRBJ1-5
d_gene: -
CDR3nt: TGTGCCAGCAGCTTACAAGTGGTCCGGGAAGGCGAAAGGAATCAGCCCCAGCATTTT
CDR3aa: CASSLQVVREGERNQPQHF

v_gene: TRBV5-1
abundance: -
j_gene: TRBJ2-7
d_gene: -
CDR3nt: TGCGCCAGCAGCTCCCAGGGGACCTTGGAGCAGTACTTC
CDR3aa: CASSSQGTLEQYF

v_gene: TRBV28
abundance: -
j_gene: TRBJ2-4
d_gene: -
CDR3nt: TGTGCCAGCAGTTATACCCCCGGGGCCAAAAACATTCAGTACTTC
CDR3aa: CASSYTPGAKNIQYF

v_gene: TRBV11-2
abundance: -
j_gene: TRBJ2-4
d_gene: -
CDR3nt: TGTGCCAGCCGGCAACTAGCCAAAAACATTCAGTACTTC
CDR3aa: CASRQLAKNIQYF

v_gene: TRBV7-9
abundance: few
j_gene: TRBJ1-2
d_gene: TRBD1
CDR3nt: TGTGCCAGCAGCTTTGAACAGGGGGGAGGCTACACCTTC
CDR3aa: CASSFEQGGGYTF

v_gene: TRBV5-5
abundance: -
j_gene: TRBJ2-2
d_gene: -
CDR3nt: TGTGCCAGCAGCTTTAGGCCCGAGGACACCGGGGAGCTGTTTTTT
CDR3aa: CASSFRPEDTGELFF

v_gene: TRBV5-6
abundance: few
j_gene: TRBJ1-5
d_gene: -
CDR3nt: TGTGCCAGCAGCGTGGGGGCGGGGATGCAGCCCCAGCATTTT
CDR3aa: CASSVGAGMQPQHF

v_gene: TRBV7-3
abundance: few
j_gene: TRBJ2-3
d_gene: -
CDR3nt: TGTGCCAGCAGCGGGGACGCAGATACGCAGTATTTT
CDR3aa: CASSGDADTQYF

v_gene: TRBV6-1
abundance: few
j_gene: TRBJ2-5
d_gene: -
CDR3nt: TGTGCCAGCAGGAAGGGGGGTAGCGAGACCCAGTACTTC
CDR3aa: CASRKGGSETQYF

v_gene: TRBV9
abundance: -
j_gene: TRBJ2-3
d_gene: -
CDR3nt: TGTGCCAGCAGCTTAGGGGGGGTGTCCACAGATACGCAGTATTTT
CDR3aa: CASSLGGVSTDTQYF

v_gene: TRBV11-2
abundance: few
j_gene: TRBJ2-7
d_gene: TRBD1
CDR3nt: TGTGCCAGCAGAAGGACAGGGGGCAACTACGAGCAGTACTTC
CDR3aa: CASRRTGGNYEQYF

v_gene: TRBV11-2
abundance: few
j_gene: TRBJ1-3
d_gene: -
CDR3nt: TGTGCCAGCAGCGCCGGACTGAGGGGAAACACCATATATTTT
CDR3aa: CASSAGLRGNTIYF

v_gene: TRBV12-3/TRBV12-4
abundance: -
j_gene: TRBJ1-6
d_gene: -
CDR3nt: TGTGCCAGCAGTTTAGAACAGAATTCACCCCTCCACTTT
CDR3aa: CASSLEQNSPLHF

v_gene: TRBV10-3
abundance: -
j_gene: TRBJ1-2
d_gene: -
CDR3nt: TGTGCCATCAGTGAGTCTCGCAGGGCCAGGGGAGGCTACACCTTC
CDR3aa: CAISESRRARGGYTF

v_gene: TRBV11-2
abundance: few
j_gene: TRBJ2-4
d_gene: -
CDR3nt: TGTGCCAGCAGCACGCCACCTGGGGGATCCAAAAACATTCAGTACTTC
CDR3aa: CASSTPPGGSKNIQYF

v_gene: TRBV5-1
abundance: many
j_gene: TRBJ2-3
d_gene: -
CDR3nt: TGCGCCAGCAGCTTGGAGGTTTCGGGTCCAGATACGCAGTATTTT
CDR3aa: CASSLEVSGPDTQYF

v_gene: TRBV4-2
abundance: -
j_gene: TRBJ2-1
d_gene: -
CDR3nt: TGTGCCAGCAGCCCCAGTGGGCGGAGCTCCTACAATGAGCAGTTCTTC
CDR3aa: CASSPSGRSSYNEQFF

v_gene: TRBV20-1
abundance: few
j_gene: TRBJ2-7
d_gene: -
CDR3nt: TGCAGTGCTAGAGTAGAGTCCGGCCAGTCGAGGCAGTACTTC
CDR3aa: CSARVESGQSRQYF

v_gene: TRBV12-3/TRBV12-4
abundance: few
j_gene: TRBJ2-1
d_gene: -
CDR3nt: TGTGCCAGCAGTCATGCACAGGGATATGAGCAGTTCTTC
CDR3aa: CASSHAQGYEQFF

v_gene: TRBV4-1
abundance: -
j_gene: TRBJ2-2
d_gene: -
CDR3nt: TGCGCCAGCAGCTCTGGGACCCCGCTGGGGACCGGGGAGCTGTTTTTT
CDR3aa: CASSSGTPLGTGELFF

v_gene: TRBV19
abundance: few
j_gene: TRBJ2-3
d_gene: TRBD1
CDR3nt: TGTGCCAGTAACACCGGGACAGGGTTGGGAGATACGCAGTATTTT
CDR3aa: CASNTGTGLGDTQYF

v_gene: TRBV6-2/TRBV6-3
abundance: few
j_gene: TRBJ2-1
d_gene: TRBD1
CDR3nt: TGTGCCAGCAGCCCTGGACAGGGTAACTACAATGAGCAGTTCTTC
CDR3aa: CASSPGQGNYNEQFF

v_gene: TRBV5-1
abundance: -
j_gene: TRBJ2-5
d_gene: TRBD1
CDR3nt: TGCGCCAGCAGCTCGACAGGGGTACGGGAGACCCAGTACTTC
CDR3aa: CASSSTGVRETQYF

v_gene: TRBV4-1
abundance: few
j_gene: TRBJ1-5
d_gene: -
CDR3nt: TGCGCCAGCAGCCACGCGGACGGGGGCGGTCAGCCCCAGCATTTT
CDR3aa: CASSHADGGGQPQHF

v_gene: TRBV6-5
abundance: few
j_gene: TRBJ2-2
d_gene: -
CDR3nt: TGTGCCAGCAGTTACAACCGCCGCACCGGGGAGCTGTTTTTT
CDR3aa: CASSYNRRTGELFF

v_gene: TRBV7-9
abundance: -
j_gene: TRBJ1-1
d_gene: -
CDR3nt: TGTGCCAGCATCCCAGGGGAGGGGAACACTGAAGCTTTCTTT
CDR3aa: CASIPGEGNTEAFF

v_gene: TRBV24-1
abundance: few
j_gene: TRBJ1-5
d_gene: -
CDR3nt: TGTGCCAGTCAAATGGCCCTCGATCAGCCCCAGCATTTT
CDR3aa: CASQMALDQPQHF

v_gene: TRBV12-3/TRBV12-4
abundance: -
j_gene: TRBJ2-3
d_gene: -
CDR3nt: TGTGCCAGCACCCCTGGGCGAGGGGATACGCAGTATTTT
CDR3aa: CASTPGRGDTQYF

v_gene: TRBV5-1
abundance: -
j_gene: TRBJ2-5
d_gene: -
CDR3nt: TGCGCCAGCAGTGAGGGAGCAACCTCCTCAGGGACCCAGTACTTC
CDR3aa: CASSEGATSSGTQYF

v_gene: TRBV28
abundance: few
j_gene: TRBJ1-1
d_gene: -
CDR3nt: TGTGCCAGCGTCATTCTGGCGGGACGGGAAGCTTTCTTT
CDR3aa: CASVILAGREAFF

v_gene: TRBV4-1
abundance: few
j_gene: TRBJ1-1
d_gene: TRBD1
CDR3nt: TGCGCCAGCAGCCAAGCTCCACAGGGGGCGTCTGAAGCTTTCTTT
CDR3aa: CASSQAPQGASEAFF

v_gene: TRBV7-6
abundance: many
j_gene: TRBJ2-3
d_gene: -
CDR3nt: TGTGCCAGCAGCTTAGGGACGGTCACAGATACGCAGTATTTT
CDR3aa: CASSLGTVTDTQYF

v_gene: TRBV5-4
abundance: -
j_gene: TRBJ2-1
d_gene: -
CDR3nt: TGTGCCAGCAGCGCGGGGGCCGGCAGTAGCTCCTACAATGAGCAGTTCTTC
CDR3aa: CASSAGAGSSSYNEQFF

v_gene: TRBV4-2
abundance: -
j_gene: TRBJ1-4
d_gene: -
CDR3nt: TGTGCCAGCAGCCAAGATATCGTCGGGGAGAAACTGTTTTTT
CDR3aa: CASSQDIVGEKLFF

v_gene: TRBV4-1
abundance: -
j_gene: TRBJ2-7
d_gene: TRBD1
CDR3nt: TGCGCCAGCAGCCCCGGGACAGGGACTTACGAGCGGTACTTC
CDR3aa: CASSPGTGTYERYF

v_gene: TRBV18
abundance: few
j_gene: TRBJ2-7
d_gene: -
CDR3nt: TGTGCCAGCTCACCACGCAACACCAACTACGAGCAGTACTTC
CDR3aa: CASSPRNTNYEQYF

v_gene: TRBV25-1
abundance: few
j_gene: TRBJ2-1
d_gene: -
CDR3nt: TGTGCCAGCCGGGATCCGGGACCTTACAATGAGCAGTTCTTC
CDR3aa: CASRDPGPYNEQFF

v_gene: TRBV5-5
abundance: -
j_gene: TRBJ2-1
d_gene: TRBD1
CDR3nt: TGTGCCAGCAGCACCCGGGACAGGGGAACCTACAATGAGCAGTTCTTC
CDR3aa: CASSTRDRGTYNEQFF

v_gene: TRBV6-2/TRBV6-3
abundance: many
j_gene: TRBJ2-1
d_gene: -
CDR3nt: TGTGCCAGCAGTTACTGGGGTTCGGGTTCTGAGCAGTTCTTC
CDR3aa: CASSYWGSGSEQFF

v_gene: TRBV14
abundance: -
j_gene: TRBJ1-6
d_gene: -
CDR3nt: TGTGCCAGCAGCCAAGATGTACATTCACCCCTCCACTTT
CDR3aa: CASSQDVHSPLHF

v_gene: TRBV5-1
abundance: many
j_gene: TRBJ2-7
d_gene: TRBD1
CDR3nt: TGCGCCAGCAGGGGACAGGGATACGAGCAGTACTTC
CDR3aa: CASRGQGYEQYF

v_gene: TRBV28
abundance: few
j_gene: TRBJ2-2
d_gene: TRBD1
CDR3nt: TGTGCCAGCAGTCCGATACAGGGGGCCACCGGGGAGCTGTTTTTT
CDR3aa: CASSPIQGATGELFF

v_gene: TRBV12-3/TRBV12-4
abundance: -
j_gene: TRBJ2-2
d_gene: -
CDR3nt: TGTGCCAGCACCCGGGGTACACTGAACACCGGGGAGCTGTTTTTT
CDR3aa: CASTRGTLNTGELFF

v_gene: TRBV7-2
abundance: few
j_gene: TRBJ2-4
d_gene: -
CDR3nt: TGTGCCAGCAGCTTAGCATACCGGGGAGGTTCCAAAAACATTCAGTACTTC
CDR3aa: CASSLAYRGGSKNIQYF

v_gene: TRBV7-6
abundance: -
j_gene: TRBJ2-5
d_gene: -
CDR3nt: TGTGCCAGCAGCTTAGCAAGGGAGATAGAGACCCAGTACTTC
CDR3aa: CASSLAREIETQYF

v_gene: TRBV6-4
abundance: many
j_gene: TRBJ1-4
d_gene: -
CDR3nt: TGTGCCAGCAGATGGGGGTTTGAAAAACTGTTTTTT
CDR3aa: CASRWGFEKLFF